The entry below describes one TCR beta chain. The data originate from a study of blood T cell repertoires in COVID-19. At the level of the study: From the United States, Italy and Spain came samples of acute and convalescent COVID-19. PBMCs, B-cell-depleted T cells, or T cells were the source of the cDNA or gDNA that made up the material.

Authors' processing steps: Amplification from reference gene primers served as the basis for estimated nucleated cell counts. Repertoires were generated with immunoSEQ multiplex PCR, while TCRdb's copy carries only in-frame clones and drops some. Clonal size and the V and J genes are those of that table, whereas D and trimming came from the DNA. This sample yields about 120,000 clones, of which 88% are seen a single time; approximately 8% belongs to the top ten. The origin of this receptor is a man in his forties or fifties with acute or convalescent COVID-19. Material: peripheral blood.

The CDR3 sequence is CASSLRDYRQETQYF. The CDR3, as DNA: TGTGCCAGTAGTCTCCGGGACTATCGTCAAGAGACCCAGTACTTC. This chain joins TRBV19 and TRBJ2-5; 7 bases align to TRBD2. The CDR3 covers 15 residues. V lost 5 bases and J lost 2; bases outside the gene matches: 8. CDR1 LNHDA and CDR2 SQIVND come from the germline V gene (reference sequence).